One and the same sample provided the 8 T cell receptor beta chains below, sequenced in a study of vaccination effects on CD4 cells after COVID-19. In the ViraFEST assay, antigen-specific CD4+ clonotypes were identified by expansion after peptide-pool stimulation. CD4+ T cells were isolated after around ten days of culture. Vaccine recipients lacked prior SARS-CoV-2 infection and had negative nucleocapsid antibodies. The table came from immunoSEQ multiplex PCR; TCRdb's copy has only in-frame clones and leaves some out. The sample holds 20,000 to 25,000 clones, approximately 81% seen once. No antigens are known for them. Specimen: CD4+ T cells from PBMCs cultured with HCoV-NL63 spike peptides, collected before COVID-19 vaccination. These TCRs come from a human donor who received a COVID-19 vaccine.

The rearrangement uses TRBV6-4 and TRBJ2-1; no clear D. CDR1 is MRHNA, CDR2 SNTAGT, per germline. The CDR3 runs to 15 residues. Trimming removed 6 bases from V and 0 bases from J, with 12 bases in between. The CDR3 DNA reads TGTGCCAGCAGCAGGACGACCAGCTCCTACAATGAGCAGTTCTTC. It codes for CASSRTTSSYNEQFF.

This chain connects TRBV5-4 to TRBJ1-3, with TRBD1 as a possible D gene (6 bases). The CDR3 runs to 18 residues. Trimming left V 2 bases short and J 4 bases short, with 22 bases between. The germline V gene encodes CDR1 SGHNT and CDR2 YYREEE (reference sequence). CDR3 in DNA: TGTGCCAGCAGCTTCGGACAGTCTGCTGGAACTATAGGAAACACCATATATTTT. It specifies CASSFGQSAGTIGNTIYF. Combining the CDR3 with reference TRBV5-4 and TRBJ1-3 gives the whole variable domain ETGVTQSPTHLIKTRGQQVTLRCSSQSGHNTVSWYQQALGQGPQFIFQYYREEENGRGNFPPRFSGLQFPNYSSELNVNALELDDSALYLCASSFGQSAGTIGNTIYFGEGSWLTVV.

The chain links TRBV2 to TRBJ2-1, with 12 nucleotides matching TRBD2. The CDR3 loop spans 15 amino acids. V dropped 4 bases and J dropped 5; count of bases not matched to a gene: 3. Germline V CDR1 and CDR2: SNHLY, FYNNEI. In DNA, the CDR3 is TGTGCCAGCAGTGTCAGGACTAGCGGGAACAATGAGCAGTTCTTC. Protein: CASSVRTSGNNEQFF.

V usage is TRBV5-6 and J usage is TRBJ2-6; possibly TRBD1 for D (5 bases). Per the germline V gene, CDR1 is SGHDT and CDR2 is YYEEEE. The CDR3 loop spans 15 amino acids. Trimming left V 4 bases short and J 0 bases short, with 8 bases between. For the CDR3, the DNA is TGTGCCAGCAGCAGTGACAGCTCTGGGGCCAACGTCCTGACTTTC. Translation gives CASSSDSSGANVLTF.

The chain employs TRBV6-2 or TRBV6-3 and TRBJ1-5; TRBD1 matches at 10 bases. CDR1 and CDR2 from the germline V gene are MNHEY and SVGEGT. The ends lost 2 bases at V and 2 bases at J; junction bases unmatched: 3. The CDR3 has 16 amino acids. The CDR3: CASSYDRGRGNQPQHF. CDR3 nucleotide sequence: TGTGCCAGCAGTTACGACAGGGGGCGAGGCAATCAGCCCCAGCATTTT.

V and J are TRBV19 and TRBJ1-5; TRBD1 matches at 11 bases. CDR1 is LNHDA and CDR2 is SQIVND in the germline V gene (reference sequence). The trim removed 5 bases at V and 2 bases at J, leaving 14 bases unmatched. The length of the CDR3 is 19 residues. The CDR3 sequence: CASSPRGQGGAGGNQPQHF. The CDR3 nucleotides are TGTGCCAGTAGTCCGCGGGGACAGGGGGGGGCAGGGGGCAATCAGCCCCAGCATTTT.

This clone was counted between two and nine times. V is TRBV4-3 and J is TRBJ2-3; TRBD2 matches at 13 bases. The CDR3 sequence is 18 residues long. Germline V lookup: CDR1 LGHNA, CDR2 YSLEER. V trimming: 3 bases; J trimming: 10 bases; junction bases outside the gene matches: 16. CDR3 region: CASSHIGGTSGGVGAQYF. For the CDR3, the DNA is TGCGCCAGCAGCCATATAGGGGGTACTAGCGGGGGGGTAGGGGCGCAGTATTTT.

V is TRBV5-8 and J is TRBJ1-3, with a tentative D call TRBD1 (5 bases). The germline V gene has CDR1 SGHTS and CDR2 YDEGEE. The CDR3 contains 17 residues. Trimming cost V 0 bases and J 0 bases, with 13 bases left between them. CDR3 bases: TGTGCCAGCAGCTTGGTCCCGGACACCTTCTCTGGAAACACCATATATTTT. This translates into CASSLVPDTFSGNTIYF.